This T cell receptor beta chain was retrieved from a study of blood T cell repertoires in COVID-19. Study information: PBMCs, B-cell-depleted T cells, or T cells were the source of the cDNA or gDNA that made up the material.

Individuals drawn from approximately 22 US areas were about 18 to 90 years old. Data came from immunoSEQ multiplex PCR; TCRdb stores just in-frame clones and leaves some out. The table shows roughly 400,000 clones, with approximately 90% occurring only once. The CDR3 loop spans 14 amino acids. The trim removed 7 bases at V and 7 bases at J, leaving 3 bases unmatched. Germline V gene data show CDR1 as SNHLY and CDR2 as FYNNEI. The sample comprised PBMCs or T cells enriched from blood (not recorded which). The chain employs TRBV2 and TRBJ2-1; the match to TRBD2 covers 14 bases. The sequence derives from a woman aged 18-29 years who had been exposed to COVID-19. The CDR3 region is CASMTSGGGNEQFF. CDR3 bases: TGTGCCAGCATGACTAGCGGGGGGGGGAATGAGCAGTTCTTC.